The clone carrying this TCR beta chain came up many times. Its specificity is not known. The sample comes from a study of CD8 T cells in ankylosing spondylitis. Findings and limits, study-wide: Seemingly characteristic of ankylosing spondylitis blood was a TCR beta motif consisting of roughly 8 highly homologous variants.

As the method for making TCR beta libraries, quantitative 5'-RACE with molecular barcodes was used. TCRdb re-analysed the 5' RACE reads in MiXCR, keeping a single row per CDR3 protein. The table records a few hundred thousand distinct CDR3 sequences, about 13% of them present only once. Germline-derived CDR1 and CDR2 are KGHDR and SFDVKD. This CDR3 has 15 residues. V gave up 3 bases and J gave up 5 bases, with 15 bases separating them. This TCR was sampled from a male donor with ankylosing spondylitis. V usage is TRBV24-1 and J usage is TRBJ2-5; tentatively, D is TRBD2 (6 bases). The specimen was blood, either unsorted or a sorted T cell fraction (not recorded which). The CDR3 sequence: CATSDAGLMIETQYF. CDR3 bases: TGTGCCACCAGTGATGCGGGACTCATGATTGAGACCCAGTACTTC.